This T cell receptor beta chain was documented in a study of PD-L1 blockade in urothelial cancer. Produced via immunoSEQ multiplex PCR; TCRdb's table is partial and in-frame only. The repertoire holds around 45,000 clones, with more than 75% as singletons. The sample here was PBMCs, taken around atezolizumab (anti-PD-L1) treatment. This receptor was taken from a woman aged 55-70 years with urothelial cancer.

CDR3: CASSDRTSGRGDQYF. DNA of the CDR3: TGTGCCAGCAGTGATCGGACTAGCGGGAGAGGAGACCAGTACTTC. V gene TRBV6-6 combines with J gene TRBJ2-5; 13 bases fit TRBD2. The CDR3 runs to 15 residues. Germline trimming cut 5 bases from V and 10 bases from J; bases unmatched to any gene: 10. Germline assignment: CDR1 MNHNY and CDR2 SVGAGI (reference sequence).